One and the same sample provided the 8 T cell receptor beta chains below, sequenced in a study of CD8+ T cells in alopecia areata. The sequencing template was cDNA reverse transcribed from extracted RNA. Profiling relied on immunoSEQ multiplex PCR, and the TCRdb table lists in-frame clones only, not all of them. The sample consists of 6,000 to 8,500 clones, less than 75% of them appearing once. CD25+CD127- cells were obtained by sorting CD4+ cells, for about 5 patients. The sequenced sample consisted of CD4+ Tregs sorted from blood. Source of these receptors: a human donor with alopecia areata.

This clone was found a few times. The genes are TRBV29-1 and TRBJ2-4, with D possibly matching TRBD2 (6 bases). CDR3 length equals 15 residues. V lost 6 bases and J lost 0, with 15 bases in between. Germline CDR1 is SQVTM and CDR2 is ANQGSEA. CDR3 nucleotides: TGCAGCGTGGCCGGTGGGGGACTAGCCAAAAACATTCAGTACTTC. This translates into CSVAGGGLAKNIQYF. Full variable domain (rest looked up from reference TRBV29-1 and TRBJ2-4): SAVISQKPSRDICQRGTSLTIQCQVDSQVTMMFWYRQQPGQSLTLIATANQGSEATYESGFVIDKFPISRPNLTFSTLTVSNMSPEDSSIYLCSVAGGGLAKNIQYFGAGTRLSVL.

The rearrangement uses TRBV7-8 and TRBJ1-5; 7 bases match TRBD1. Per germline, CDR1 SGHVS and CDR2 FQNEAQ. The CDR3 extends over 16 amino acids. The V segment lost 1 base and the J segment 5 bases; nucleotides outside the gene matches: 8. This chain's CDR3 is CASSLVGTALHQPQHF. The CDR3 DNA reads as TGTGCCAGCAGCTTAGTTGGGACAGCGTTACATCAGCCCCAGCATTTT.

The chain has TRBV18 and TRBJ2-5; D is perhaps TRBD1 or TRBD2 (5 bases each). The V end lost 0 bases, the J end lost 3 bases, and 17 bases lay between the germline ends. The CDR3 is 17 amino acids. In germline, CDR1 is KGHSH, CDR2 LQKENI. The CDR3 is CASSPPSGTDAEETQYF. The CDR3 bases are TGTGCCAGCTCACCACCGAGTGGGACCGATGCCGAAGAGACCCAGTACTTC. The full variable domain, rest sourced from reference TRBV18 and TRBJ2-5, is NAGVMQNPRHLVRRRGQEARLRCSPMKGHSHVYWYRQLPEEGLKFMVYLQKENIIDESGMPKERFSAEFPKEGPSILRIQQVVRGDSAAYFCASSPPSGTDAEETQYFGPGTRLLVL.

The chain recombines TRBV27 with TRBJ2-2, with 11 bases aligning to TRBD2. Trimming took 6 bases from V and 3 from J; bases not matched to a gene: 3. Germline assignment: CDR1 MNHEY and CDR2 SMNVEV (reference sequence). The CDR3 loop spans 15 amino acids. The CDR3 loop is CASSLAGGHTGELFF. Written as DNA, the CDR3 is TGTGCCAGCAGCCTAGCGGGAGGCCACACCGGGGAGCTGTTTTTT.

V gene TRBV2 combines with J gene TRBJ1-5; no definite D call. This CDR3 is built from 12 residues. V was shortened by 7 bases and J by 0 bases, with 4 bases between the two germline ends. Germline loops: CDR1 SNHLY, CDR2 FYNNEI. The CDR3 DNA sequence: TGTGCCAGCAAAGATAGCAATCAGCCCCAGCATTTT. Encoded protein: CASKDSNQPQHF.

The count of this clone is one. This chain connects TRBV9 to TRBJ2-5; no reliable D call. This CDR3 is built from 14 residues. In germline, CDR1 is SGDLS, CDR2 YYNGEE. Trimming cost V 4 bases and J 3 bases, with 13 bases left between them. This CDR3 reads CASSFTSLKETQYF. The CDR3 DNA reads TGTGCCAGCAGCTTTACAAGTCTAAAAGAGACCCAGTACTTC.

This clone has more than one count but fewer than ten. This sequence joins TRBV14 and TRBJ2-2; the D gene could be TRBD1 or TRBD2 (5 bases each). The CDR3 sequence is 13 residues long. V lost 4 bases and J lost 6, with 9 bases in between. The germline gives CDR1 SGHDN, CDR2 FVKESK. The CDR3 reads CASSPGRAGELFF. The CDR3 nucleotides are TGTGCCAGCAGCCCGGGACGCGCCGGGGAGCTGTTTTTT.

The gene calls are TRBV27 and TRBJ2-7; D gene uncertain. The germline gives CDR1 MNHEY, CDR2 SMNVEV (reference sequence). CDR3 length equals 15 residues. V was shortened by 1 base and J by 6 bases, with 16 bases between the two germline ends. DNA of the CDR3: TGTGCCAGCAGTTTATTGGGATTAGGGAATAGCGAGCAGTACTTC. It translates to CASSLLGLGNSEQYF.